This record looks at one T cell receptor beta chain sequence and its context. This clonotype came up many times. Its antigen remains unidentified. No base-level quality is on record; no much larger clone is a single base apart. The study was a case-control design nested within a healthcare worker cohort in London, UK, with weekly nasopharyngeal swab PCR tests and blood sampling. Between 23 and 31 March 2020, the week of the UK lockdown, healthcare workers were enrolled and then followed up weekly for as long as 16 weeks. The library relied on 5' RACE. TCRdb shows the sequencer as NextSeq 500. Unique molecular identifiers were attached to individual cDNA molecules in the TCR library protocol so that sequencing error and PCR bias could be corrected. Sequencing covered both TCR alpha and beta chains, and within each sample the abundances of alpha and beta sequences were tightly co-correlated. In the authors' own workflow: V gene, J gene and CDR3 annotation of TCR sequences was performed with Decombinator V4. Expanded TCRs were defined as changing significantly between any two time points under a Poisson model with p below 0.0001. TCR abundances were normalised to the total number of TCRs sequenced per sample and expressed as counts per million. MAIT TCRs were defined by TRAV1-2 paired with TRAJ12, TRAJ20 or TRAJ33, and iNKT TCRs by TRAV10 paired with TRAJ18. VDJdb, accessed 1 November 2021, was searched for CMV, EBV and SARS-CoV-2 annotated TCRs, excluding TCRs annotated for multiple antigens. The public reads were quality trimmed at Q25 with fastp and then assembled into clones with MiXCR by TCRdb, keeping productive beta chains. Each CDR3 protein appears once, grouped with its most common genes and DNA. TCRdb, not the authors, supplied the V and J calls. This sample comprises tens of thousands of distinct CDR3 sequences, roughly 10% of them detected only once. About 2.7% of the sample is taken by the ten largest.

The data were taken from a study of early T cells in non-severe SARS-CoV-2 infection (TCRdb year 2021). In terms of the full investigation: Bulk RNA from unsorted whole blood was used for TCR sequencing, so alpha and beta chains could not be paired.

On the study overall, not on this receptor specifically: VDJdb matching was skewed toward anti-spike CD8 responses and likely underestimated virus-specific expansions by missing private and CD4 specificities.

The CDR3 runs 13 amino acids, cysteine and phenylalanine included. Only the CDR3 DNA is retained, 39 bases long and in frame from the first base. A distance of 9 bases separates the germline ends of V and J, which lose 1 base and 8 bases respectively. The sequence derives from an adult who was a healthcare worker with PCR-confirmed SARS-CoV-2 infection or an uninfected control (not recorded which). The sequencing here drew on whole blood, taken at baseline. The receptor chain draws on TRBV12-3 or TRBV12-4 and TRBJ1-5; no D gene is confidently identified. The encoded CDR3 is CASSLVSGEPQHF. Here is the DNA: TGTGCCAGCAGTTTAGTTAGCGGGGAGCCCCAGCATTTT.